The T cell receptor beta chain described here comes from a study of shared clonotypes between healthy human individuals. TCRdb's copy holds only in-frame clones and misses some; the assay was immunoSEQ multiplex PCR. The table has 760,000 or so clones, roughly 96% seen once. Positively selected for CCR7, the CD45RO-negative cells used as naive CD8 cells excluded terminally differentiated effector memory CD45RA+ cells. This clone was seen a single time. The sample was naive CD8+ T cells sorted from blood. This sequence originates from a man aged 25-45 years in good health.

CDR3 sequence (DNA): TGTGCCAGCAGTTTGTACAGGGGTGCTGAAGCTTTCTTT. Protein product: CASSLYRGAEAFF. The gene calls are TRBV27 and TRBJ1-1, with 7 bases that match TRBD1. This CDR3 has 13 residues. The V and J ends lost 3 bases and 6 bases, in that order; junction bases with no gene match: 4. Looked up from germline, CDR1 is MNHEY and CDR2 is SMNVEV (reference sequence).